The 25 T cell receptor beta chains reported below all come from one sample, sequenced in a study of T cell responses to AZD1222 COVID-19 vaccine. Measured with immunoSEQ multiplex PCR; TCRdb has only the in-frame clones, and not every one. The sample has 80,000 to 85,000 clones, 75% to 95% seen once. Sequencing was performed on peripheral blood, taken 28 days after the second AZD1222 dose. The origin of the receptors is an adult who received the AZD1222 COVID-19 vaccine.

This clone was counted once. This chain links TRBV15 with TRBJ1-5; the D is unclear. Germline V lookup: CDR1 LNHNV, CDR2 YYDKDF (reference sequence). V was cut by 0 bases and J by 7 bases, with 4 bases left in between. The CDR3 loop spans 12 amino acids. The CDR3 loop is CATSRDLQPQHF. In nucleotides, the CDR3 is TGTGCCACCAGCAGAGATCTCCAGCCCCAGCATTTT.

V usage is TRBV19 and J usage is TRBJ1-2; tentatively, D is TRBD1 (5 bases). Trimming cost V 7 bases and J 0 bases, with 12 bases left between them. The CDR3 contains 14 residues. Germline CDR1 LNHDA, CDR2 SQIVND (reference sequence). The DNA of the CDR3 is TGTGCCAGTACCCCGGACAAAGCTAACTATGGCTACACCTTC. Protein: CASTPDKANYGYTF.

The V call is TRBV14, the J call TRBJ2-3, with D possibly matching TRBD1 (7 bases). CDR1 SGHDN and CDR2 FVKESK come from the germline V gene. This CDR3 contains 16 residues. Trimming removed 1 base at V and 3 bases at J, with 14 bases between. The CDR3 DNA sequence: TGTGCCAGCAGCCAAGCAGTCAGGGGGAGGACAGATACGCAGTATTTT. Amino acids: CASSQAVRGRTDTQYF.

The V gene is TRBV27, the J gene TRBJ1-5; D ambiguous. CDR3 length: 14 amino acids. Germline values: CDR1 MNHEY, CDR2 SMNVEV (reference sequence). Trimming took 3 bases from V and 5 from J, leaving 11 bases between them. The CDR3 protein is CASSLGRADQPQHF. The CDR3 region has the DNA TGTGCCAGCAGTTTGGGAAGGGCCGATCAGCCCCAGCATTTT.

The chain recombines TRBV4-1 with TRBJ1-5; D perhaps matches TRBD1 (5 bases). V was pared by 3 bases and J by 1 base, with 10 bases between. CDR1 is MGHRA, CDR2 YSYEKL, per germline. This CDR3 has 15 amino acids. DNA of the CDR3: TGCGCCAGCAGCCATGGGGGGGAAAGCAATCAGCCCCAGCATTTT. This translates into CASSHGGESNQPQHF.

V usage is TRBV20-1 and J usage is TRBJ2-3; D is ambiguous. Trimming removed 6 bases from V and 3 bases from J, with 7 bases in between. Looked up from germline, CDR1 is DFQATT and CDR2 is SNEGSKA (reference sequence). This CDR3 comprises 11 residues. For the CDR3, the DNA is TGCAGTGCCCCTAAGACAGATACGCAGTATTTT. The encoded protein is CSAPKTDTQYF.

The chain links TRBV28 to TRBJ2-3; D uncertain. CDR1 is MDHEN and CDR2 is SYDVKM in the germline V gene. V lost 2 bases and J lost 3, with 9 bases in between. The CDR3 length is 14 residues. CDR3 region: CASSLVKLTDTQYF. CDR3 nucleotide sequence: TGTGCCAGCAGTTTAGTAAAGTTGACAGATACGCAGTATTTT. Using reference TRBV28 and TRBJ2-3 for the parts outside the CDR3, the full variable domain is DVKVTQSSRYLVKRTGEKVFLECVQDMDHENMFWYRQDPGLGLRLIYFSYDVKMKEKGDIPEGYSVSREKKERFSLILESASTNQTSMYLCASSLVKLTDTQYFGPGTRLTVL.

The chain uses TRBV15 and TRBJ1-2; D not certain. The germline V gene encodes CDR1 LNHNV and CDR2 YYDKDF (reference sequence). V was clipped by 0 bases and J by 5 bases, with 16 bases between them. The CDR3 is made up of 16 amino acids. The CDR3 nucleotides are TGTGCCACCAGCAGAGATAGGTCAGAGTCAGTTTATGGCTACACCTTC. Its translation: CATSRDRSESVYGYTF.

The chain is built from TRBV6-1 and TRBJ2-4; D not certain. Trimming shortened V by 6 bases and J by 2 bases, and 11 bases separated the two germline ends. Germline CDR1 MNHNS, CDR2 SASEGT. This CDR3 is built from 14 residues. CDR3 nucleotides: TGTGCCAGCAGCCCGGGCGATTCCAAAAACATTCAGTACTTC. Its protein is CASSPGDSKNIQYF.

The chain uses TRBV6-2 or TRBV6-3 and TRBJ2-1; D is unclear. V was clipped by 5 bases and J by 4 bases, with 9 bases between them. Germline V gene lookup returns CDR1 MNHEY and CDR2 SVGEGT. This CDR3 contains 13 residues. The CDR3 nucleotides are TGTGCCAGCAGTCAGACACCTTACAATGAGCAGTTCTTC. Protein sequence: CASSQTPYNEQFF.

The chain is built from TRBV5-5 and TRBJ1-2, with D perhaps TRBD1 (6 bases). The length of the CDR3 is 13 residues. Per the germline V gene, CDR1 is SGHKS and CDR2 is YYEKEE (reference sequence). The germline V and J ends were trimmed by 0 bases and 6 bases, with 9 bases remaining between them. Written as DNA, the CDR3 is TGTGCCAGCAGCTTGGGGTCAGGGGATGGCTACACCTTC. This translates into CASSLGSGDGYTF.

This chain uses TRBV28 with TRBJ1-2; D is unresolved. Trimming cost V 7 bases and J 0 bases, with 6 bases left between them. The CDR3 extends over 12 amino acids. CDR1 and CDR2 (germline): MDHEN, SYDVKM. CDR3 protein: CASKRPNYGYTF. CDR3 nucleotide sequence: TGTGCCAGCAAGAGGCCTAACTATGGCTACACCTTC.

This clone appeared a single time. The gene calls are TRBV7-2 and TRBJ2-5; D is unresolved. This CDR3 contains 13 residues. Germline CDR1 reads SGHTA; CDR2 reads FQGNSA. Trimming pared 3 bases from V and 5 bases from J, leaving 10 bases between. The CDR3 region has the DNA TGTGCCAGCAGCTTCTCGGGCGTTGAGACCCAGTACTTC. It specifies CASSFSGVETQYF.

CDR3 sequence reads: CASSLQGTSYNEQFF. The CDR3, as DNA: TGTGCCAGCAGCTTACAGGGGACTTCCTACAATGAGCAGTTCTTC. This chain joins TRBV5-5 and TRBJ2-1; D might be TRBD1 (7 bases). The V gene lost 2 bases and the J gene lost 1 base, with 10 bases spanning the gap. This CDR3 spans 15 amino acids. Germline CDR1 reads SGHKS; CDR2 reads YYEKEE (reference sequence).

This chain links TRBV6-1 with TRBJ2-1, with 9 positions matching TRBD2. The CDR3 is 20 residues long. Germline trimming cut 0 bases from V and 7 bases from J; bases unmatched to any gene: 19. Per the germline V gene, CDR1 is MNHNS and CDR2 is SASEGT. The CDR3 nucleotides are TGTGCCAGCAGTGAAGCGCGTCTTAGCGGGAGCTCAAGGGCAAGGAATGAGCAGTTCTTC. Residues: CASSEARLSGSSRARNEQFF.

This chain uses TRBV2 with TRBJ1-1, with a weak D call TRBD1 (5 bases). The CDR3 contains 13 residues. V was pared by 4 bases and J by 4 bases, with 10 bases between. Germline V CDR1 and CDR2: SNHLY, FYNNEI. The CDR3 nucleotides are TGTGCCAGCAGTGGAGGGGCCTTCACTGAAGCTTTCTTT. This codes for CASSGGAFTEAFF.

This chain joins TRBV5-1 and TRBJ2-7; TRBD2 matches 14 bases. This CDR3 is built from 17 residues. Germline values: CDR1 SGHRS, CDR2 YFSETQ. Trimming removed 0 bases from V and 2 bases from J; junction bases left unmatched: 4. The CDR3 reads CASSLGLAGGVTYEQYF. The CDR3 coding sequence is TGCGCCAGCAGCTTGGGACTAGCGGGAGGGGTTACCTACGAGCAGTACTTC.

This clone has a single count. The rearrangement links TRBV6-5 to TRBJ2-7, with D maybe TRBD1 (6 bases). Looked up from germline, CDR1 is MNHEY and CDR2 is SVGAGI. This CDR3 has 14 residues. V was pared by 5 bases and J by 0 bases, with 11 bases between. DNA for the CDR3: TGTGCCAGCAGTCTAACAGGGAGCTCCTACGAGCAGTACTTC. Amino acids: CASSLTGSSYEQYF.

The chain joins TRBV3-1 (or the pseudogene TRBV3-2) to TRBJ2-7; TRBD1 matches 8 bases. The CDR3 runs 14 residues. Germline V gene sequence: CDR1 LGHDT, CDR2 YNNKEL (reference sequence). Trimming at V came to 2 bases and at J to 5 bases, leaving 5 bases not matched to a gene. The CDR3 nucleotides are TGTGCCAGCAGCCAAACAGGGGGATGGGACGAGCAGTACTTC. Its protein product is CASSQTGGWDEQYF.

The chain carries TRBV30 and TRBJ2-6; D tentatively fits TRBD1 or TRBD2 (5 bases each). From germline, CDR1 is GTSNPN and CDR2 SVGIG (reference sequence). Trimming removed 4 bases at V and 0 bases at J, with 22 bases between. The CDR3 spans 19 residues. Written as DNA, the CDR3 is TGTGCCTGGACCTCGCCGGGACGACTGGGGAGCTCTGGGGCCAACGTCCTGACTTTC. Protein: CAWTSPGRLGSSGANVLTF.

This rearrangement joins TRBV7-6 to TRBJ2-1; 7 nucleotides agree with TRBD2. The CDR3 is 17 amino acids. The V gene end was trimmed by 3 bases and the J gene end by 10 bases; junction bases not matched to a gene: 18. The germline V gene has CDR1 SGHVS and CDR2 FNYEAQ. The chain's CDR3 is CASSLEGTSAPRGEQFF. CDR3 DNA sequence: TGTGCCAGCAGCTTGGAAGGAACTAGCGCCCCTCGTGGGGAGCAGTTCTTC.

J is TRBJ2-2 and V is TRBV6-2 or TRBV6-3; D not resolved. The V gene lost 2 bases and the J gene lost 5 bases, with 3 bases spanning the gap. The CDR3 extends over 12 amino acids. From germline, CDR1 is MNHEY and CDR2 SVGEGT. In DNA, the CDR3 is TGTGCCAGCAGTTACACAACCGGGGAGCTGTTTTTT. It is translated as CASSYTTGELFF.

CDR3 loop: CATSGKSYNEQFF. CDR3 DNA sequence: TGTGCCACCAGTGGTAAGTCTTACAATGAGCAGTTCTTC. The J gene is TRBJ2-1, the V gene TRBV24-1, with D unclear. The V end lost 5 bases, the J end lost 4 bases, and 8 bases lay between the germline ends. The germline gives CDR1 KGHDR, CDR2 SFDVKD. CDR3 length: 13 residues.

CDR3 in DNA: TGTGCCAGCGGTGTAACGGGAGTTGGGACCGGGGAGCTGTTTTTT. Protein sequence: CASGVTGVGTGELFF. V gene TRBV7-3 combines with J gene TRBJ2-2; D possibly corresponds to TRBD2 (6 bases). Germline V gives CDR1 SGHTA, CDR2 FQGTGA. The CDR3 consists of 15 residues. V was pared by 8 bases and J by 5 bases, with 18 bases between. Combining the CDR3 with reference TRBV7-3 and TRBJ2-2 gives the whole variable domain GAGVSQTPSNKVTEKGKYVELRCDPISGHTALYWYRQSLGQGPEFLIYFQGTGAADDSGLPNDRFFAVRPEGSVSTLKIQRTERGDSAVYLCASGVTGVGTGELFFGEGSRLTVL.

The V gene is TRBV7-9, the J gene TRBJ1-4; the D is unclear. The germline V gene has CDR1 SEHNR and CDR2 FQNEAQ (reference sequence). The length of the CDR3 is 12 residues. Trimming cost V 5 bases and J 12 bases, with 13 bases left between them. CDR3 nucleotide sequence: TGTGCCAGCAGCGCGGGCCCCGCACAACTGTTTTTT. Protein: CASSAGPAQLFF.